Shown below are 4 T cell receptor beta chains from a single sample sequenced in a study of blood T cell repertoires in COVID-19. Measured with immunoSEQ multiplex PCR; TCRdb has only the in-frame clones, and not every one. The table has about 130,000 clones, about 87% seen once; the top ten hold about 9.4%. The sequenced sample consisted of peripheral blood. Receptors originate from a middle-aged man with acute or convalescent COVID-19.

The V and J genes are TRBV4-1 and TRBJ2-7, with TRBD2 identical over 9 bases. V lost 0 bases and J lost 4; bases outside the gene matches: 10. The germline gives CDR1 MGHRA, CDR2 YSYEKL. This CDR3 has 17 amino acids. The CDR3: CASSQDHLASGMYEQYF. CDR3 DNA sequence: TGCGCCAGCAGCCAAGATCATCTGGCTAGCGGGATGTACGAGCAGTACTTC.

The chain uses TRBV7-2 and TRBJ2-7, with a possible D match to TRBD2 (6 bases). The CDR3 has 14 residues. The V and J ends lost 2 bases and 6 bases respectively, with 14 bases between them. Germline values: CDR1 SGHTA, CDR2 FQGNSA. The CDR3 nucleotides read TGTGCCAGCAGCTTAAGGCGGGGTCTGGGCGAGCAGTACTTC. Amino acids: CASSLRRGLGEQYF.

The chain joins TRBV19 to TRBJ1-5, with 7 bases matching TRBD1. Germline CDR1 and CDR2: LNHDA and SQIVND (reference sequence). This CDR3 contains 14 residues. Trimming at V came to 6 bases and at J to 3 bases, leaving 5 bases not matched to a gene. This chain's CDR3 is CASSGTEANQPQHF. In DNA, the CDR3 is TGTGCCAGTAGCGGGACAGAGGCCAATCAGCCCCAGCATTTT. Using reference TRBV19 and TRBJ1-5 for the parts outside the CDR3, the full variable domain is DGGITQSPKYLFRKEGQNVTLSCEQNLNHDAMYWYRQDPGQGLRLIYYSQIVNDFQKGDIAEGYSVSREKKESFPLTVTSAQKNPTAFYLCASSGTEANQPQHFGDGTRLSIL.

The genes are TRBV18 and TRBJ1-1; maybe TRBD1 (5 bases). The ends were cut back, 2 bases at V and 7 bases at J, with 17 bases in the middle. This CDR3 is built from 15 residues. The germline V gene encodes CDR1 KGHSH and CDR2 LQKENI. For the CDR3, the DNA is TGTGCCAGCTCACCAGGGGCCGGGCGGGAGGTTGAAGCTTTCTTT. Its translation: CASSPGAGREVEAFF.